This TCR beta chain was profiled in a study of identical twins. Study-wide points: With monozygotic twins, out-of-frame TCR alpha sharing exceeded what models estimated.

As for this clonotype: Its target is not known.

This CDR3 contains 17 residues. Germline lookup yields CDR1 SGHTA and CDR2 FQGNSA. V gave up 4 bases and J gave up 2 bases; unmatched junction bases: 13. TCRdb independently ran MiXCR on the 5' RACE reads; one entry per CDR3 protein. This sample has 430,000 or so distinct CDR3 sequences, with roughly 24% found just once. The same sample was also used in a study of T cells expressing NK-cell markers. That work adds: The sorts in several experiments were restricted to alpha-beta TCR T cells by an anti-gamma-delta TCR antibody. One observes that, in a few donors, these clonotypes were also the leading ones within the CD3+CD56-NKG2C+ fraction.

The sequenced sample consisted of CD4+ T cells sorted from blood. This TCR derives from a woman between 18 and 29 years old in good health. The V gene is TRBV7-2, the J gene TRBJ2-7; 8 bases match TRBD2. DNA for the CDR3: TGTGCCAGCAGCTCCGACCGGGGGGGCGGGGGTACCTACGAGCAGTACTTC. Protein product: CASSSDRGGGGTYEQYF. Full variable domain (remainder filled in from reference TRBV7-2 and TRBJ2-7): GAGVSQSPSNKVTEKGKDVELRCDPISGHTALYWYRQSLGQGLEFLIYFQGNSAPDKSGLPSDRFSAERTGGSVSTLTIQRTQQEDSAVYLCASSSDRGGGGTYEQYFGPGTRLTVT.